These 27 T cell receptor beta chains share one sample of origin, sequenced in a study of blood T cells in healthy people across ages. It was with a sample-barcoded 5' primer and a J-beta primer mix that a second PCR of roughly 7 to 12 cycles was run. One entry per CDR3 protein results from TCRdb running MiXCR on the 5' RACE reads. This sample yields fewer than 1,200,000 distinct CDR3 sequences, of which around 25% are seen a single time; about 0.8% belongs to the top ten. These data also featured in a second study, about T cells of mothers and their children.

The sample taken for sequencing was blood. These receptors all stem from a girl aged 2-10 years in good health.

This clonotype was seen more than once but under ten times. V and J are TRBV27 and TRBJ2-1; D call uncertain. CDR1 is MNHEY, CDR2 SMNVEV, per germline (reference sequence). V lost 4 bases to trimming and J lost 4 bases, with 17 bases between them. The CDR3 totals 16 residues. CDR3 loop: CASSSPTRSRYNEQFF. Here the CDR3 DNA reads TGTGCCAGCAGTTCCCCGACCCGATCAAGATACAATGAGCAGTTCTTC.

The genes are TRBV12-3 or TRBV12-4 and TRBJ1-3; no firm D call. CDR3 length: 11 amino acids. The ends were cut back, 6 bases at V and 8 bases at J, with 8 bases in the middle. CDR3 coding DNA: TGTGCCAGCAGGCCCTTAGACACCATATATTTT. Protein product: CASRPLDTIYF.

This chain links TRBV29-1 with TRBJ2-5, with 9 bases matching TRBD1. Germline CDR1 is SQVTM and CDR2 is ANQGSEA. V dropped 3 bases and J dropped 3; count of bases not matched to a gene: 5. This CDR3 region has 14 residues. This chain's CDR3 is CSVERTGEEETQYF. The DNA of the CDR3 is TGCAGCGTTGAGCGGACAGGGGAGGAAGAGACCCAGTACTTC.

This clonotype has just a few counts. This chain joins TRBV7-2 and TRBJ1-4, with D possibly matching TRBD1 (5 bases). Germline V gene sequence: CDR1 SGHTA, CDR2 FQGNSA. V was trimmed by 2 bases and J by 11 bases, leaving 12 bases between them. CDR3 size: 13 residues. The CDR3 DNA reads TGTGCCAGCAGCTTATTAGGGACGGGGAAACTGTTTTTT. It is translated as CASSLLGTGKLFF.

This clonotype was seen only a few times. This chain joins TRBV24-1 and TRBJ2-6, with 9 positions matching TRBD1. Germline CDR1 KGHDR, CDR2 SFDVKD. Trimming at V came to 4 bases and at J to 4 bases, leaving 10 bases not matched to a gene. This CDR3 spans 18 amino acids. The CDR3 here is CATSDPGQGTTGANVLTF. DNA for the CDR3: TGTGCCACCAGTGACCCGGGACAGGGTACTACCGGGGCCAACGTCCTGACTTTC.

This clonotype showed up just a few times. The chain is built from TRBV12-3 or TRBV12-4 and TRBJ2-3; D might be TRBD1 or TRBD2, each matching 5 bases. The V gene lost 5 bases and the J gene lost 5 bases, with 14 bases spanning the gap. This CDR3 comprises 14 residues. Written as DNA, the CDR3 is TGTGCCAGCAGTCCACAAACGAGGGGAGATACGCAGTATTTT. This translates into CASSPQTRGDTQYF.

This chain connects TRBV13 to TRBJ2-5, with D unclear. Germline V gene data show CDR1 as PRHDT and CDR2 as FYEKMQ (reference sequence). Trimming left V 5 bases short and J 0 bases short, with 10 bases between. This CDR3 has 14 amino acids. CDR3 DNA: TGTGCCAGCAGCATCCGACAAGACCAAGAGACCCAGTACTTC. This codes for CASSIRQDQETQYF. The full variable domain, in which reference TRBV13 and TRBJ2-5 provide the parts outside the CDR3, is AAGVIQSPRHLIKEKRETATLKCYPIPRHDTVYWYQQGPGQDPQFLISFYEKMQSDKGSIPDRFSAQQFSDYHSELNMSSLELGDSALYFCASSIRQDQETQYFGPGTRLLVL.

This clonotype was detected only a few times. DNA for the CDR3: TGTGCCAGCACCTACAACAATGAGCAGTTCTTC. Its protein product is CASTYNNEQFF. The chain combines TRBV7-9 with TRBJ2-1, with D unresolved. The CDR3 consists of 11 residues. Germline CDR1 and CDR2: SEHNR and FQNEAQ (reference sequence). Trimming removed 7 bases from V and 5 bases from J, with 6 bases in between.

V and J are TRBV28 and TRBJ2-7; D perhaps matches TRBD2 (5 bases). Looked up from germline, CDR1 is MDHEN and CDR2 is SYDVKM. The CDR3 is 12 residues long. V lost 5 bases, J lost 11 bases, and 16 bases lay in between. The CDR3 is CASSGTWEREYF. CDR3 in DNA: TGTGCCAGCAGTGGCACATGGGAGCGTGAGTACTTC.

The V call is TRBV6-5, the J call TRBJ2-7; D uncertain. The V end lost 8 bases, the J end lost 2 bases, and 19 bases lay between the germline ends. Germline loops: CDR1 MNHEY, CDR2 SVGAGI. The CDR3 loop spans 15 amino acids. CDR3 region: CASGDPGGTTYEQYF. The CDR3 nucleotides are TGTGCCAGCGGCGACCCCGGCGGCACCACCTACGAGCAGTACTTC.

The gene calls are TRBV27 and TRBJ2-1; a weak D match, TRBD2 (6 bases). The CDR3 totals 14 residues. V was shortened by 7 bases and J by 4 bases, with 14 bases between the two germline ends. Per the germline V gene, CDR1 is MNHEY and CDR2 is SMNVEV (reference sequence). The chain's CDR3 is CASNHGAGYNEQFF. CDR3 in DNA: TGTGCCAGCAACCACGGCGCGGGATACAATGAGCAGTTCTTC.

V is TRBV3-1 and J is TRBJ2-1; no firm D call. V was cut by 0 bases and J by 8 bases, with 11 bases left in between. This CDR3 has 14 amino acids. Looked up from germline, CDR1 is LGHDT and CDR2 is YNNKEL (reference sequence). CDR3 in amino acids: CASSQDLREDEQFF. The DNA of the CDR3 is TGTGCCAGCAGCCAAGATCTTAGGGAAGATGAGCAGTTCTTC.

This clonotype was detected only a few times. The gene calls are TRBV7-9 and TRBJ1-3; D is possibly TRBD1 (5 bases). Germline lookup yields CDR1 SEHNR and CDR2 FQNEAQ (reference sequence). V lost 8 bases, J lost 2 bases, and 16 bases lay in between. CDR3 size: 15 residues. The CDR3 DNA is TGTGCCAGCCGGGACCCAAGGAACCCTGGAAACACCATATATTTT. Amino acids: CASRDPRNPGNTIYF.

The rearrangement uses TRBV7-2 and TRBJ1-4; no reliable D call. CDR1 SGHTA and CDR2 FQGNSA come from the germline V gene. This CDR3 is 14 amino acids long. The ends were cut back, 1 base at V and 6 bases at J, with 9 bases in the middle. CDR3 residues: CASSLVGRYEKLFF. For the CDR3, the DNA is TGTGCCAGCAGCTTAGTCGGGCGGTATGAAAAACTGTTTTTT.

The chain links TRBV2 to TRBJ2-5; weak D call: TRBD2 (5 bases). The J call may be wrong; the DNA end is better matched by TRBJ2-7. Germline V lookup: CDR1 SNHLY, CDR2 FYNNEI. The length of the CDR3 is 14 residues. CDR3 amino acids: CASGGPEAFDEQYF. The CDR3, as DNA: TGTGCCAGCGGAGGACCTGAGGCATTCGACGAGCAGTACTTC.

The chain combines TRBV19 with TRBJ1-2; the D gene is possibly TRBD1 (6 bases). Trimming cost V 3 bases and J 6 bases, with 14 bases left between them. Germline assignment: CDR1 LNHDA and CDR2 SQIVND (reference sequence). This CDR3 spans 14 amino acids. The CDR3 DNA reads TGTGCCAGTAGTATGGCAGGGGTGGCGGATGGCTACACCTTC. Its translation: CASSMAGVADGYTF.

This clonotype was counted many times. The chain joins TRBV29-1 to TRBJ2-5; 8 bases align to TRBD1. The V gene end was trimmed by 4 bases and the J gene end by 1 base; junction bases not matched to a gene: 5. CDR1 is SQVTM, CDR2 ANQGSEA, per germline. CDR3 size: 14 residues. The CDR3 nucleotides are TGCAGCGTTGTAGACAGGGGCCTCCAAGAGACCCAGTACTTC. The encoded protein is CSVVDRGLQETQYF.

CDR3 protein: CASSLAGNGQTHLTYF. The CDR3 region has the DNA TGTGCCAGCAGCTTAGCTGGGAATGGACAAACTCACCTAACGTACTTC. V and J are TRBV7-2 and TRBJ2-5, with TRBD1 as a possible D gene (5 bases). CDR1 SGHTA and CDR2 FQGNSA come from the germline V gene. The CDR3 length is 16 residues. Deletions cut 0 bases from V and 13 bases from J, with 24 bases between.

This clonotype was counted only a few times. The CDR3 loop reads CASSVDLSRTGTDTQYF. The CDR3 region has the DNA TGTGCCAGCAGCGTAGATTTGTCCAGGACCGGCACAGATACGCAGTATTTT. The chain has TRBV9 and TRBJ2-3; D not resolved. V lost 0 bases to trimming and J lost 1 base, with 15 bases between them. This CDR3 is built from 17 residues. CDR1 and CDR2 from the germline V gene are SGDLS and YYNGEE.

CDR3 sequence reads: CASSVGVSVQFF. CDR3 DNA sequence: TGTGCCAGCAGCGTAGGAGTGTCTGTTCAGTTCTTC. The V gene is TRBV9, the J gene TRBJ2-1; D call uncertain. This CDR3 region has 12 residues. CDR1 is SGDLS and CDR2 is YYNGEE in the germline V gene. The V gene lost 0 bases and the J gene lost 13 bases, with 11 bases spanning the gap.

Concerning this clonotype: The CDR3 end shows no conserved phenylalanine or tryptophan, and so a read error is likely. The gene calls are TRBV5-5 and TRBJ1-4, with D perhaps TRBD1 (5 bases). Trimming removed 4 bases at V and 7 bases at J, with 20 bases between. The CDR3 loop spans 16 amino acids. Germline V gene data show CDR1 as SGHKS and CDR2 as YYEKEE (reference sequence). The CDR3 spells CASSKGPILAGEKLFP. The CDR3 DNA follows: TGTGCCAGCAGCAAGGGACCCATCCTCGCCGGTGAAAAACTGTTTCCT.

V is TRBV20-1 and J is TRBJ2-3; D is uncertain. Looked up from germline, CDR1 is DFQATT and CDR2 is SNEGSKA (reference sequence). Deletions cut 0 bases from V and 6 bases from J, with 7 bases between. The length of the CDR3 is 12 residues. The DNA for the CDR3 is TGCAGTGCTAGAGAATCGTGGGATACGCAGTATTTT. Amino acids: CSARESWDTQYF.

The V gene is TRBV6-5, the J gene TRBJ1-5; a weak D match, TRBD1 (6 bases). The CDR3 totals 12 residues. Germline CDR1 MNHEY, CDR2 SVGAGI. The CDR3 loop reads CAKGRGNQPQHF. The CDR3, as DNA: TGTGCTAAAGGCAGGGGAAATCAGCCCCAGCATTTT.

The chain joins TRBV3-1 to TRBJ1-4; the D gene is possibly TRBD1 (6 bases). Germline V gives CDR1 LGHDT, CDR2 YNNKEL (reference sequence). This CDR3 spans 18 amino acids. Trimming cost V 0 bases and J 0 bases, with 14 bases left between them. Here the CDR3 reads CASSQDRGLRSTNEKLFF. DNA of the CDR3: TGTGCCAGCAGCCAAGACAGGGGCCTCCGATCAACTAATGAAAAACTGTTTTTT.

This clonotype has a count of ten or more. Germline and junction disagree at one end, which may indicate a read error. The chain combines TRBV12-3 or TRBV12-4 with TRBJ2-1; D gene ambiguous. The CDR3 has 13 amino acids. The CDR3 sequence is CASSLGGLNEQFF. In DNA, the CDR3 is TGTGCCAGCAGCTTAGGTGGCCTCAATGAGCAGTTCTTC.

There are a few counts of this clonotype. The V gene is TRBV20-1, the J gene TRBJ2-7, with D perhaps TRBD2 (6 bases). The V end lost 7 bases, the J end lost 2 bases, and 9 bases lay between the germline ends. Per the germline V gene, CDR1 is DFQATT and CDR2 is SNEGSKA (reference sequence). This CDR3 comprises 11 residues. The CDR3 region is CSGSGAYEQYF. As DNA, the CDR3 is TGCAGTGGTAGCGGAGCCTACGAGCAGTACTTC.

The gene calls are TRBV6-6 and TRBJ1-2; D not resolved. Germline V lookup: CDR1 MNHNY, CDR2 SVGAGI (reference sequence). This CDR3 has 16 amino acids. Trimming removed 9 bases at V and 1 base at J, with 21 bases between. CDR3 sequence (DNA): TGTGCCAGTTGCATAGGAAGGCCAAACCTTAACTATGGCTACACCTTC. The encoded protein is CASCIGRPNLNYGYTF.